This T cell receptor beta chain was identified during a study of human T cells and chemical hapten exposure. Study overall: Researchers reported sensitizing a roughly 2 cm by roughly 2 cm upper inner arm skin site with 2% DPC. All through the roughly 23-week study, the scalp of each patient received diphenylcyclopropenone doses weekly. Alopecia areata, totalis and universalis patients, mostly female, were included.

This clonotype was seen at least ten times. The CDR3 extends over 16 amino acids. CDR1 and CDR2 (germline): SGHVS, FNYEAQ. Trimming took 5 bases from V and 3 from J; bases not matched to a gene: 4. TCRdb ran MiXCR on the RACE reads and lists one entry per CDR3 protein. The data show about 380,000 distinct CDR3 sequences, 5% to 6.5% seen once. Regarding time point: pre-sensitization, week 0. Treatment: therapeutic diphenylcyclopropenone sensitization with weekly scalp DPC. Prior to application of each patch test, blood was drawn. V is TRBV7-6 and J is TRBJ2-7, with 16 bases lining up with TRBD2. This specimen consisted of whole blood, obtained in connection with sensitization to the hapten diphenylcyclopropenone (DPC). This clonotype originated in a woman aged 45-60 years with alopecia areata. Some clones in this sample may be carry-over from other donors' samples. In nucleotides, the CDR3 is TGTGCCAGCAGCCCGGGACTAGCGGGAGGGATCTACGAGCAGTACTTC. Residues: CASSPGLAGGIYEQYF.